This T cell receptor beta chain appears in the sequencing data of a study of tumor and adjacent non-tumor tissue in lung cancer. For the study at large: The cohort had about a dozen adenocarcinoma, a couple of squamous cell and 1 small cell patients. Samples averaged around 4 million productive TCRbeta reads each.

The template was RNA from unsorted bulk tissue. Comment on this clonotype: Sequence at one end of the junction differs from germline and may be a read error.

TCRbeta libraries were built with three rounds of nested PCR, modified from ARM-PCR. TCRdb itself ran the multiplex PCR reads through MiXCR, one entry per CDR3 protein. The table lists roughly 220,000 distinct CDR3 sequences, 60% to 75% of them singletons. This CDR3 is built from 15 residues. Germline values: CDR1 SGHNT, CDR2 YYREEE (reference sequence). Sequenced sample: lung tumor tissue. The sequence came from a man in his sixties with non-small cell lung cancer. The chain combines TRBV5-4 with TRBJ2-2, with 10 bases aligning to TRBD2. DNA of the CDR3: TGTGCCAGCAGCCGGACTAGCGGATACACCGGGGAGCTGTCTTTT. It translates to CASSRTSGYTGELSF.